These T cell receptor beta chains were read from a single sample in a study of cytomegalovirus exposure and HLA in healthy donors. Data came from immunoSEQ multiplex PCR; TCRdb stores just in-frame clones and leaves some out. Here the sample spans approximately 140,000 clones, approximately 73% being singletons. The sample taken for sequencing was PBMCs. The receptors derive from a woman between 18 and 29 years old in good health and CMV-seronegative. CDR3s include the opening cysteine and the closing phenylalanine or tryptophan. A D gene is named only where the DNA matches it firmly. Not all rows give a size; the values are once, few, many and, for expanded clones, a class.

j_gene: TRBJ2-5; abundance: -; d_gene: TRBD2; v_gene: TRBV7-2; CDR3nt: TGTGCCAGCAGCTCCAAGCGGGGTTATGAGACCCAGTACTTC; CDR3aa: CASSSKRGYETQYF
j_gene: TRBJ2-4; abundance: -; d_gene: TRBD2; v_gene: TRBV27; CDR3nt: TGTGCCAGCAGTTTTTTGGGGACTAGCGGGAAAAACATTCAGTACTTC; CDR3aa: CASSFLGTSGKNIQYF
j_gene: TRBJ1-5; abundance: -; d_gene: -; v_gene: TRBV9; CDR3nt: TGTGCCAGCAGCCCCAGGAGGGAAGATCAGCCCCAGCATTTT; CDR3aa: CASSPRREDQPQHF
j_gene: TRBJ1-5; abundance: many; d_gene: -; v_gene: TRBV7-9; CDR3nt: TGTGCCAGCAGCTTAGCCGGGGGCAATCAGCCCCAGCATTTT; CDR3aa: CASSLAGGNQPQHF
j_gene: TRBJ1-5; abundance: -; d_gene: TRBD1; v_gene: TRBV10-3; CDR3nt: TGTGCCATTAGTGGGACAGGGGATCAGCCCCAGCATTTT; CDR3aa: CAISGTGDQPQHF
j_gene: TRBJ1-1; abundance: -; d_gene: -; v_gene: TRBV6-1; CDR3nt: TGTGCCAGCAGTGAACCGCCGAAGGGGGCTTTCTTT; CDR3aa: CASSEPPKGAFF
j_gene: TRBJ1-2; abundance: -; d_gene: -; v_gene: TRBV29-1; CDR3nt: TGCAGCGTTGTAGACAATGGCTACACCTTC; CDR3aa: CSVVDNGYTF
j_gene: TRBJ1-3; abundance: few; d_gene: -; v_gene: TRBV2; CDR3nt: TGTGCCAGCAGAGGGGACACTGGAAACACCATATATTTT; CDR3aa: CASRGDTGNTIYF
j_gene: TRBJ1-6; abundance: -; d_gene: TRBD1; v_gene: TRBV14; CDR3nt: TGTGCCAGCAGCCAAGGGGACAGCCGCTATAATTCACCCCTCCACTTT; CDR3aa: CASSQGDSRYNSPLHF
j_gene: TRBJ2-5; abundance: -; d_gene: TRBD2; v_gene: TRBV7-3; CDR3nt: TGTGCCAGCAGCTTAAACGGGAGGGAGACCCAGTACTTC; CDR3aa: CASSLNGRETQYF
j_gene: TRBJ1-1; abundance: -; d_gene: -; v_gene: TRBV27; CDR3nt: TGTGCCAGCAGTTATGGACAACGGAACACTGAAGCTTTCTTT; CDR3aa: CASSYGQRNTEAFF
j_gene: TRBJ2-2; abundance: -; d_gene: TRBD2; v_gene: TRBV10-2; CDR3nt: TGCGCCAGCACCGGGACTAGCGGGAGCGCCGGGGAGCTGTTTTTT; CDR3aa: CASTGTSGSAGELFF
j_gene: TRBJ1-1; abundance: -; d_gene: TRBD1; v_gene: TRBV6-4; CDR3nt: TGTGCCAGCAGCGACAGGGGCGGTACTGAAGCTTTCTTT; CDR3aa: CASSDRGGTEAFF
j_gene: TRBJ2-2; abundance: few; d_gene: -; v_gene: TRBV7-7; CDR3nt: TGTGCTAGCAGCTTGGACCGGGACAGGGAGCTGTTTTTT; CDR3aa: CASSLDRDRELFF
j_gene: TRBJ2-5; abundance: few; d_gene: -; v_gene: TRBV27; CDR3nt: TGTGCCACTGCAGGCAGGTGGGGGCGTGAGGAGACCCAGTACTTC; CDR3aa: CATAGRWGREETQYF
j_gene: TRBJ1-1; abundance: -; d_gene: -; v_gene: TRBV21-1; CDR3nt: TGTGCCAGCAGCACCAGACAGAACACTGAAGCTTTCTTT; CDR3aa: CASSTRQNTEAFF
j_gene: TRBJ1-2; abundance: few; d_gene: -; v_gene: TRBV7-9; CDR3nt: TGTGCCAGCAGCCCCCCGACAGGTTCCCACCTTTATGGCTACACCTTC; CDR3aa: CASSPPTGSHLYGYTF
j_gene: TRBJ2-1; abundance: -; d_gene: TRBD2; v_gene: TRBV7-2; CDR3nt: TGTGCCAGCAGCGCCGGGGGGACTAGGGCAGATAATGAGCAGTTCTTC; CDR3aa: CASSAGGTRADNEQFF
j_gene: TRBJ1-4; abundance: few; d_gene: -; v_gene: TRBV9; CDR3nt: TGTGCCAGCAGCACGGGAAACTCTAATGAAAAACTGTTTTTT; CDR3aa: CASSTGNSNEKLFF
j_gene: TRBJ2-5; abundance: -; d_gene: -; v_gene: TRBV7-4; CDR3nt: TGTGCCAGCAGCCCCTGCCTAGCTGGAGAGACCCAGTACTTC; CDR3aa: CASSPCLAGETQYF
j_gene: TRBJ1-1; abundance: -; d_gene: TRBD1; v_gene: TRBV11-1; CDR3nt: TGTGCCAGCAGGGCCGGGACAGGGCGTAAGAACACTGAAGCTTTCTTT; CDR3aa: CASRAGTGRKNTEAFF
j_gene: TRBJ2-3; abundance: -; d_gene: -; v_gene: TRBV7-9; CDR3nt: TGTGCCAGCAGCTTAGCACGGGATACGCAGTATTTT; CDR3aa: CASSLARDTQYF
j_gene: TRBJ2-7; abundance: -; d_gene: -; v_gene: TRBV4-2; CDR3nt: TGTGCCAGCAGCCAACCTGCGGAAGGGGCGCCCCCCTACGAGCAGTACTTC; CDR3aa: CASSQPAEGAPPYEQYF
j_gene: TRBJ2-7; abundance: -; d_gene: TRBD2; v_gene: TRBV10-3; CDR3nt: TGTGCCATCAGTGGACTAGCGGGGAGCTCCTACGAGCAGTACTTC; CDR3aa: CAISGLAGSSYEQYF
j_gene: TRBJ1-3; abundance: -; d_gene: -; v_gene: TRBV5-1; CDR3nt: TGCGCCAGCAGCCGTACGACAGGCTCCTCTGGAAACACCATATATTTT; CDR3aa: CASSRTTGSSGNTIYF
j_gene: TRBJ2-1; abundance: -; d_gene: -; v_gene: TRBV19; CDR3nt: TGTGCCAGTAGTATTCGGTCAGGGGACTACAATGAGCAGTTCTTC; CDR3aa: CASSIRSGDYNEQFF
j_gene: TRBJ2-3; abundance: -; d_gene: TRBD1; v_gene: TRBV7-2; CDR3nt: TGTGCCAGCAGCCGTGGACAGGGGGCAGATACGCAGTATTTT; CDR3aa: CASSRGQGADTQYF
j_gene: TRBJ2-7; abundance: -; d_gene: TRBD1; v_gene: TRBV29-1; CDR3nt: TGCAGCGGGACGGGACAGGGTGCCTACGAGCAGTACTTC; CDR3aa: CSGTGQGAYEQYF
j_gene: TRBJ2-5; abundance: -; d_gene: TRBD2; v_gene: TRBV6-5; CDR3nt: TGTGCCAGCAGTTACTCCCTTTCTAGCGGCGGAGAGACCCAGTACTTC; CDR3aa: CASSYSLSSGGETQYF
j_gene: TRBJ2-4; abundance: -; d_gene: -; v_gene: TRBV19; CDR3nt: TGTGCCAGTAGTATGTATTTTCCCAAAAACATTCAGTACTTC; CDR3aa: CASSMYFPKNIQYF
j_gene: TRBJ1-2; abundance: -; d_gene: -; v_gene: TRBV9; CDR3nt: TGTGCCAGCAGCGTAGATGCAGGAGGGTACTATGGCTACACCTTC; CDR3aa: CASSVDAGGYYGYTF
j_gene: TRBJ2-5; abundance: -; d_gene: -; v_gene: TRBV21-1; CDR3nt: TGTGCCAGCAGGACTGATCAAGAGACCCAGTACTTC; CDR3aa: CASRTDQETQYF
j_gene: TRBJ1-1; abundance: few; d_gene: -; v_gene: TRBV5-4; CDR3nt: TGTGCCAGCAGCTTTCCGGGGGATCCCACTGAAGCTTTCTTT; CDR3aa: CASSFPGDPTEAFF
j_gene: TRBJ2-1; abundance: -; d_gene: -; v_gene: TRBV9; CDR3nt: TGTGCCAGCAGCGTAGAAGGGGGCAATGAGCAGTTCTTC; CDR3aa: CASSVEGGNEQFF
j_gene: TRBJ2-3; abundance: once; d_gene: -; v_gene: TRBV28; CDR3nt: TGTGCCAGCAGTTTACGGGGGGCCTACAGCACAGATACGCAGTATTTT; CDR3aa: CASSLRGAYSTDTQYF
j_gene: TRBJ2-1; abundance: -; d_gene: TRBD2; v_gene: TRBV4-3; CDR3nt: TGCGCCAGCAGCCAGGAAGCGGGAGGGAATGAGCAGTTCTTC; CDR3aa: CASSQEAGGNEQFF
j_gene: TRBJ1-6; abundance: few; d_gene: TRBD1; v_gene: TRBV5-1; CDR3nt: TGCGCCAGCAGCCAGGACAGGGACTCACCCCTCCACTTT; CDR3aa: CASSQDRDSPLHF
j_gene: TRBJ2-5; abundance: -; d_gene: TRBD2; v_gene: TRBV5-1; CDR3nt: TGCGCCAGCAGCCCCCTAGGGACTAGTCAAGAGACCCAGTACTTC; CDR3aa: CASSPLGTSQETQYF
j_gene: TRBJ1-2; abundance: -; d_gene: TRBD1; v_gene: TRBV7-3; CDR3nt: TGTGCCAGCAGCCCGGACAGGGGTGGTGGCTACACCTTC; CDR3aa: CASSPDRGGGYTF
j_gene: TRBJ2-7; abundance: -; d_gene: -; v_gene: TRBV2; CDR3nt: TGTGCCAGCAGGATGAGCTCCTACGAGCAGTACTTC; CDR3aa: CASRMSSYEQYF
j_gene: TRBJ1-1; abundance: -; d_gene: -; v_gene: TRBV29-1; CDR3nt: TGCAGCGGGCAGGAGAACACTGAAGCTTTCTTT; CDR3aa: CSGQENTEAFF
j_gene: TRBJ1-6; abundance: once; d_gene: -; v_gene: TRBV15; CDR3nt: TGTGCCACCAGCGGGGGCCGGGAGGCGAGCTCCTATAATTCACCCCTCCACTTT; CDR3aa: CATSGGREASSYNSPLHF
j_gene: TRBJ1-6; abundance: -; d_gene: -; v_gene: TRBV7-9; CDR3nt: TGTGCCAGCAGCTTTATTCTTTCACCCCTCCACTTT; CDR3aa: CASSFILSPLHF
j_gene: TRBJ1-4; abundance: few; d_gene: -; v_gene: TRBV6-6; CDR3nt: TGTGCCAGCAGTTACGTGAGGGCGGGTGAAAAACTGTTTTTT; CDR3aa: CASSYVRAGEKLFF
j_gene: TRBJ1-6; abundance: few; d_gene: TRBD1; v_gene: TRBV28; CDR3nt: TGTGCCAGCAGTGAAGGGACAGCCACCCCTCCCCTCCACTTT; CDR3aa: CASSEGTATPPLHF
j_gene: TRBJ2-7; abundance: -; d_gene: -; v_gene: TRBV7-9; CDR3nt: TGTGCCAGCAGCGCCGAGGGGGTAGAGTACTTC; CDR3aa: CASSAEGVEYF
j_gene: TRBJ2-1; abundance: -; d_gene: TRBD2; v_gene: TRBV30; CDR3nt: TGTGCCTGGAGAGCCGGGACTAGCGGGAACAATGAGCAGTTCTTC; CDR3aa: CAWRAGTSGNNEQFF
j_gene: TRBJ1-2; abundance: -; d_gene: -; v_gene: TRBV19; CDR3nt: TGTGCCAGTAGTCCCCAGACAGCTAACTATGGCTACACCTTC; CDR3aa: CASSPQTANYGYTF
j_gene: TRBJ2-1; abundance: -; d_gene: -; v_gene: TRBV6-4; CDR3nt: TGTGCCAGCAGCGCGACTACCTCGTCTGATGAGCAGTTCTTC; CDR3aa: CASSATTSSDEQFF